Each of the 32 T cell receptor beta chains below was sequenced from the same sample in a study of early T cells in non-severe SARS-CoV-2 infection. TCRdb redid the calling of the 5' RACE reads with MiXCR, one entry per CDR3 protein. The table has tens of thousands of distinct CDR3 sequences, around 13% seen once; the top ten hold about 6%. The sample comprised whole blood. These receptors came from an adult who was a healthcare worker with PCR-confirmed SARS-CoV-2 infection or an uninfected control (not recorded which).

This clonotype was seen a handful of times. The gene calls are TRBV11-2 and TRBJ1-2, with a weak D call TRBD1 (5 bases). The CDR3 is 14 amino acids. The V end lost 6 bases, the J end lost 8 bases, and 19 bases lay between the germline ends. Germline CDR1 SGHAT, CDR2 FQNNGV. The CDR3 sequence: CASSLPGPPRGYTF. The DNA for the CDR3 is TGTGCCAGCAGTCTTCCGGGGCCTCCGAGGGGCTACACCTTC.

This chain joins TRBV10-1 and TRBJ2-3; D is unresolved. The CDR3 is made up of 15 amino acids. Trimming shortened V by 0 bases and J by 5 bases, and 12 bases separated the two germline ends. Germline CDR1 and CDR2: WNHNN and SYGVQD (reference sequence). CDR3 residues: CASSESRLYLDTQYF. DNA for the CDR3: TGCGCCAGCAGTGAGTCTCGGCTATACTTAGATACGCAGTATTTT.

This clonotype appeared many times. The chain uses TRBV28 and TRBJ1-2, with D perhaps TRBD1 (6 bases). V shed 3 bases and J shed 5 bases, with 16 bases lying between them. Germline V lookup: CDR1 MDHEN, CDR2 SYDVKM. The CDR3 runs to 15 residues. CDR3 sequence reads: CASSLRDKKPYGYTF. The CDR3, as DNA: TGTGCCAGCAGTTTGAGGGACAAAAAGCCTTATGGCTACACCTTC.

In its sample, this clonotype was seen a few times. The rearrangement joins TRBV10-1 to TRBJ1-2, with 8 positions matching TRBD1. V trimming: 8 bases; J trimming: 2 bases; junction bases outside the gene matches: 7. The V gene's germline CDR1 is WNHNN and CDR2 SYGVQD (reference sequence). This CDR3 region has 14 residues. CDR3 sequence (DNA): TGCGCCAGCGGTTTACAGGGGGGAAACTATGGCTACACCTTC. Protein product: CASGLQGGNYGYTF.

This chain links TRBV6-5 with TRBJ2-7; 9 bases are a match to TRBD1. Germline lookup yields CDR1 MNHEY and CDR2 SVGAGI. Unmatched junction bases numbered 6, after V lost 6 bases and J lost 3 bases. CDR3 length: 14 amino acids. CDR3 sequence reads: CASRTGTGLYEQYF. In DNA form, the CDR3 reads TGTGCCAGCAGAACAGGGACAGGGCTCTACGAGCAGTACTTC.

There are a few counts of this clonotype. V usage is TRBV29-1 and J usage is TRBJ2-5; D uncertain. In germline, CDR1 is SQVTM, CDR2 ANQGSEA. CDR3 length: 12 residues. The ends were cut back, 1 base at V and 10 bases at J, with 13 bases in the middle. CDR3 in amino acids: CSVEGVNRVQYF. DNA of the CDR3: TGCAGCGTTGAAGGGGTAAACAGAGTCCAGTACTTC.

This clonotype was observed a few times. The genes are TRBV11-2 and TRBJ2-3; 9 nucleotides line up with TRBD1. The germline V gene encodes CDR1 SGHAT and CDR2 FQNNGV. CDR3 length equals 15 residues. J lost 5 bases, V lost 3 bases, and 6 bases had no gene match. The CDR3 loop is CASSFRTGEKDTQYF. DNA for the CDR3: TGTGCCAGCAGCTTCAGGACAGGGGAAAAAGATACGCAGTATTTT.

The chain employs TRBV7-8 and TRBJ1-1, with D possibly TRBD1 on 6 matching bases. Germline V gives CDR1 SGHVS, CDR2 FQNEAQ. Trimming shortened V by 0 bases and J by 0 bases, and 11 bases separated the two germline ends. The CDR3 spans 16 residues. The CDR3: CASSLAAGGLNTEAFF. The CDR3, as DNA: TGTGCCAGCAGCTTAGCGGCTGGGGGCCTGAACACTGAAGCTTTCTTT.

This clonotype was counted a few times. This CDR3 is CASSLATSNYGYTF. In DNA, the CDR3 is TGCGCCAGCAGCTTGGCCACATCGAACTATGGCTACACCTTC. V is TRBV5-1 and J is TRBJ1-2; no reliable D call. The CDR3 is made up of 14 amino acids. Germline CDR1 reads SGHRS; CDR2 reads YFSETQ. Trimming shortened V by 0 bases and J by 2 bases, and 8 bases separated the two germline ends.

This clonotype has more than one count but fewer than ten. The J gene is TRBJ1-2, the V gene TRBV5-6, with TRBD1 identical over 9 bases. V lost 3 bases and J lost 8; bases outside the gene matches: 5. Germline CDR1 and CDR2: SGHDT and YYEEEE. This CDR3 has 13 residues. CDR3: CASSYGQGTGYTF. The CDR3 nucleotides are TGTGCCAGCAGCTACGGACAGGGGACGGGCTACACCTTC.

DNA of the CDR3: TGTGCCAGCAGCCGTATTGGGGGCCCCAATGAGCAGTTCTTC. Translation: CASSRIGGPNEQFF. The chain couples TRBV3-1 to TRBJ2-1; perhaps TRBD1 as D (6 bases). Germline V gene data show CDR1 as LGHDT and CDR2 as YNNKEL (reference sequence). The germline V and J ends were trimmed by 4 bases and 6 bases, with 13 bases remaining between them. This CDR3 spans 14 amino acids.

The V gene is TRBV2, the J gene TRBJ2-4; TRBD1 agrees at 8 bases. CDR1 is SNHLY, CDR2 FYNNEI, per germline. With 2 bases clipped from V and 7 bases from J, the junction kept 4 bases outside the gene matches. CDR3 length equals 14 residues. The CDR3 spells CASSEIQGANIQYF. The CDR3 nucleotides read TGTGCCAGCAGTGAAATCCAGGGGGCTAACATTCAGTACTTC. The full variable domain, in which reference TRBV2 and TRBJ2-4 provide the parts outside the CDR3, is EPEVTQTPSHQVTQMGQEVILRCVPISNHLYFYWYRQILGQKVEFLVSFYNNEISEKSEIFDDQFSVERPDGSNFTLKIRSTKLEDSAMYFCASSEIQGANIQYFGAGTRLSVL.

The rearrangement joins TRBV29-1 to TRBJ1-1; D gene unclear. Germline V gives CDR1 SQVTM, CDR2 ANQGSEA. V was pared by 7 bases and J by 1 base, with 13 bases between. CDR3 length equals 13 residues. For the CDR3, the DNA is TGCAGCGCATGGGGTGCCACGAACACTGAAGCTTTCTTT. The encoded protein is CSAWGATNTEAFF.

This chain joins TRBV28 and TRBJ1-2, with 7 bases matching TRBD1. The germline CDR1 and CDR2 sequences are MDHEN and SYDVKM. The V segment lost 6 bases and the J segment 4 bases; nucleotides outside the gene matches: 5. This CDR3 is built from 13 residues. CDR3 sequence reads: CASSRGQIYGYTF. CDR3 coding DNA: TGTGCCAGCAGCCGGGGACAGATCTATGGCTACACCTTC.

This clonotype was seen repeatedly, ten times or more. The chain uses TRBV6-1 and TRBJ1-1; D gene uncertain. In germline, CDR1 is MNHNS, CDR2 SASEGT. V was clipped by 8 bases and J by 7 bases, with 8 bases between them. The CDR3 has 10 residues. The CDR3 DNA reads TGTGCCAGCGAGGGTTTTGAAGCTTTCTTT. This sequence encodes CASEGFEAFF.

This chain links TRBV7-6 with TRBJ2-3, with TRBD2 matching 8 bases. The CDR3 spans 15 residues. After removal of 5 bases from V and 1 base from J, the junction contained 5 bases not matched to a gene. Germline V gives CDR1 SGHVS, CDR2 FNYEAQ. CDR3 DNA sequence: TGTGCCAGCAGCACAACTAGCGGACGCACAGATACGCAGTATTTT. Protein sequence: CASSTTSGRTDTQYF.

The chain combines TRBV7-9 with TRBJ1-2; 8 bases fit TRBD1. Per the germline V gene, CDR1 is SEHNR and CDR2 is FQNEAQ (reference sequence). The CDR3 loop spans 14 amino acids. V lost 5 bases and J lost 8; bases outside the gene matches: 10. The CDR3 DNA follows: TGTGCCAGCAGCGCAAACCGGGACAGGTCCGGCTACACCTTC. The encoded protein is CASSANRDRSGYTF.

This clonotype came up many times. The gene calls are TRBV29-1 and TRBJ1-1, with 10 bases identical to TRBD1. This CDR3 spans 12 amino acids. Looked up from germline, CDR1 is SQVTM and CDR2 is ANQGSEA. The J segment lost 9 bases and the V segment lost 4 bases, leaving 5 bases of the junction unmatched. The CDR3 region has the DNA TGCAGCGTTGGGGACAGGGGCAGGCAAGCTTTCTTT. As protein: CSVGDRGRQAFF.

V gene TRBV21-1 combines with J gene TRBJ1-4; TRBD1 is the table's D call and was not checked against the DNA. TRBV21-1 is described as a pseudogene. The CDR3 sequence is 15 residues long. In DNA form, the CDR3 reads TGTGCCAGCAGCACCATACCACAGGGCGGAGAAAAACTGTTTTTT. It codes for CASSTIPQGGEKLFF.

The V and J genes are TRBV7-6 and TRBJ2-7; a weak D match, TRBD2 (6 bases). Germline loops: CDR1 SGHVS, CDR2 FNYEAQ. The CDR3 sequence is 16 residues long. The V end was cut by 4 bases, the J end by 0 bases, with 16 bases between. Here the CDR3 DNA reads TGTGCCAGCAGCTGGCTCCGGGACTCCGTCTCCTACGAGCAGTACTTC. Its protein product is CASSWLRDSVSYEQYF.

This clonotype was seen repeatedly, ten times or more. The V and J genes are TRBV12-3 or TRBV12-4 and TRBJ1-6, with no clear D. CDR3 size: 14 residues. Trimming left V 3 bases short and J 8 bases short, with 11 bases between. The CDR3: CASSLARGDSPLHF. The DNA for the CDR3 is TGTGCCAGCAGTTTGGCCCGGGGAGATTCACCCCTCCACTTT.

The chain recombines TRBV10-3 with TRBJ1-1, with D uncertain. Germline-derived CDR1 and CDR2 are ENHRY and SYGVKD. V lost 0 bases, J lost 10 bases, and 18 bases lay in between. The CDR3 loop spans 15 amino acids. CDR3 amino acids: CAISESLVGLVGAFF. The DNA of the CDR3 is TGTGCCATCAGTGAGTCTCTTGTAGGGTTGGTGGGAGCTTTCTTT.

The rearrangement links TRBV15 to TRBJ2-3, with 9 positions matching TRBD2. The ends lost 5 bases at V and 6 bases at J; junction bases unmatched: 12. Germline V lookup: CDR1 LNHNV, CDR2 YYDKDF (reference sequence). The CDR3 sequence is 16 residues long. CDR3 sequence: CATSSPQLAGSDTQYF. The CDR3 nucleotides are TGTGCCACCAGCTCCCCGCAGCTAGCGGGGAGTGATACGCAGTATTTT.

This chain joins TRBV10-2 and TRBJ2-3, with D possibly TRBD2 on 5 matching bases. The V gene lost 10 bases and the J gene lost 2 bases, with 13 bases spanning the gap. The CDR3 runs 13 residues. The germline V gene encodes CDR1 WSHSY and CDR2 SAAADI. The CDR3 sequence is CAIILEDTDTQYF. CDR3 coding DNA: TGCGCCATCATACTAGAGGACACAGATACGCAGTATTTT.

The chain links TRBV19 to TRBJ2-7; D gene uncertain. Trimming removed 3 bases from V and 3 bases from J, with 15 bases in between. CDR1 is LNHDA, CDR2 SQIVND, per germline (reference sequence). The CDR3 covers 15 residues. CDR3 sequence (DNA): TGTGCCAGTAGTATGACGGGCAGTGAATACTACGAGCAGTACTTC. Its protein is CASSMTGSEYYEQYF. Supplemented by reference TRBV19 and TRBJ2-7, the full variable domain reads DGGITQSPKYLFRKEGQNVTLSCEQNLNHDAMYWYRQDPGQGLRLIYYSQIVNDFQKGDIAEGYSVSREKKESFPLTVTSAQKNPTAFYLCASSMTGSEYYEQYFGPGTRLTVT.

The sample holds many counts of this clonotype. This chain joins TRBV7-2 and TRBJ1-5; tentatively, D is TRBD1 (5 bases). V was clipped by 3 bases and J by 6 bases, with 12 bases between them. The germline CDR1 and CDR2 sequences are SGHTA and FQGNSA. The CDR3 contains 14 residues. CDR3 sequence reads: CASSFTRDGQPQHF. The DNA of the CDR3 is TGTGCCAGCAGCTTTACAAGGGACGGTCAGCCCCAGCATTTT.

CDR3 DNA sequence: TGTGCCAGCAGCCAAGAGTGGACAGGGGGAGGGACCGGGGAGCTGTTTTTT. Translation gives CASSQEWTGGGTGELFF. The chain recombines TRBV3-1 with TRBJ2-2; TRBD1 matches at 10 bases. The CDR3 loop spans 17 amino acids. Germline V gene data show CDR1 as LGHDT and CDR2 as YNNKEL (reference sequence). With 0 bases clipped from V and 5 bases from J, the junction kept 6 bases outside the gene matches.

The rearrangement joins TRBV5-5 to TRBJ2-1; D might be TRBD2 (5 bases). Trimming took 2 bases from V and 6 from J, leaving 21 bases between them. CDR1 SGHKS and CDR2 YYEKEE come from the germline V gene (reference sequence). The CDR3 consists of 17 residues. The CDR3 loop is CASSFLSMLGLSNEQFF. The CDR3 DNA is TGTGCCAGCAGCTTTTTGTCCATGCTCGGACTCAGCAATGAGCAGTTCTTC. The whole variable domain, remainder taken from reference TRBV5-5 and TRBJ2-1, is DAGVTQSPTHLIKTRGQQVTLRCSPISGHKSVSWYQQVLGQGPQFIFQYYEKEERGRGNFPDRFSARQFPNYSSELNVNALLLGDSALYLCASSFLSMLGLSNEQFFGPGTRLTVL.

This clonotype was counted only a few times. The chain employs TRBV7-2 and TRBJ2-4; 9 bases line up with TRBD2. Trimming cost V 1 base and J 8 bases; bases outside gene matches: 6. From germline, CDR1 is SGHTA and CDR2 FQGNSA. CDR3 length equals 15 residues. The CDR3 nucleotides are TGTGCCAGCAGCTTAGTAGCGGGGGCGATGGACATTCAGTACTTC. Translating it yields CASSLVAGAMDIQYF.

This chain connects TRBV11-2 to TRBJ2-7, with D perhaps TRBD1 (6 bases). The germline gives CDR1 SGHAT, CDR2 FQNNGV. The CDR3 contains 15 residues. Trimming pared 1 base from V and 2 bases from J, leaving 12 bases between. As DNA, the CDR3 is TGTGCCAGCAGCTTAGCGGGGACACAAACCTACGAGCAGTACTTC. Protein sequence: CASSLAGTQTYEQYF.

This clonotype showed up many times. This chain links TRBV3-1 with TRBJ2-5, with D possibly being TRBD1 or TRBD2 (5 bases each). This CDR3 comprises 15 residues. From germline, CDR1 is LGHDT and CDR2 YNNKEL (reference sequence). The V and J ends lost 1 base and 3 bases respectively, with 12 bases between them. The CDR3 bases are TGTGCCAGCAGCCAAGTCTTAAGAGGGGAAGAGACCCAGTACTTC. Amino acids: CASSQVLRGEETQYF.

This clonotype was observed a few times. This chain connects TRBV10-3 to TRBJ1-4, with 7 positions matching TRBD1. Germline V gives CDR1 ENHRY, CDR2 SYGVKD. The V and J ends lost 10 bases and 7 bases, in that order; junction bases with no gene match: 9. This CDR3 is built from 13 residues. This CDR3 is CATRQGTGEKLFF. The CDR3 DNA reads as TGTGCCACAAGACAGGGTACCGGTGAAAAACTGTTTTTT.